This T cell receptor (beta chain) was captured in a study of blood T cells in healthy people across ages. Note on this clonotype: Its antigen is as yet unknown.

Germline assignment: CDR1 SGHRS and CDR2 YFSETQ. The CDR3 is 14 residues long. Trimming cost V 2 bases and J 2 bases, with 9 bases left between them. With a J-beta primer mix and a sample-barcoded 5' primer, a second PCR ran roughly 6 to 12 cycles. Researchers report that a template-switch adaptor with 12 random nucleotides tagged each cDNA molecule. MiXCR, run by TCRdb on the 5' RACE reads, gives a single entry per CDR3 protein. The data contain about 970,000 distinct CDR3 sequences, 51% of them singletons. Study-wide points: Because sorting was not performed, PBMCs prevented conclusive naive versus antigen-experienced comparison.

The donors, healthy Caucasians from Russia, were aged about 6 to 95. The receptor was isolated from an older woman in good health. Sample: blood. The V and J genes are TRBV5-1 and TRBJ2-3; D gene ambiguous. This CDR3 reads CASSFSGLTDTQYF. CDR3 nucleotides: TGCGCCAGCAGCTTTAGTGGGCTCACAGATACGCAGTATTTT.